This T cell receptor beta chain emerged from a study of shared clonotypes between healthy human individuals. CDR1 is MNHEY, CDR2 SMNVEV, per germline (reference sequence). This CDR3 region has 14 residues. Trimming took 0 bases from V and 4 from J, leaving 10 bases between them. This was a deep-level run. Measured with immunoSEQ multiplex PCR; TCRdb has only the in-frame clones, and not every one. The sample includes approximately 1.4 million clones, about 98% of them seen just once. The TCR originated in a man aged 30 to 45 in good health. Material: naive CD4+ T cells sorted from blood. Noted subset: CD45RA+ positively selected. The chain uses TRBV27 and TRBJ2-7; D is possibly TRBD2 (6 bases). CDR3 DNA sequence: TGTGCCAGCAGTTTATCCCGGGACTCATACGAGCAGTACTTC. This encodes CASSLSRDSYEQYF.